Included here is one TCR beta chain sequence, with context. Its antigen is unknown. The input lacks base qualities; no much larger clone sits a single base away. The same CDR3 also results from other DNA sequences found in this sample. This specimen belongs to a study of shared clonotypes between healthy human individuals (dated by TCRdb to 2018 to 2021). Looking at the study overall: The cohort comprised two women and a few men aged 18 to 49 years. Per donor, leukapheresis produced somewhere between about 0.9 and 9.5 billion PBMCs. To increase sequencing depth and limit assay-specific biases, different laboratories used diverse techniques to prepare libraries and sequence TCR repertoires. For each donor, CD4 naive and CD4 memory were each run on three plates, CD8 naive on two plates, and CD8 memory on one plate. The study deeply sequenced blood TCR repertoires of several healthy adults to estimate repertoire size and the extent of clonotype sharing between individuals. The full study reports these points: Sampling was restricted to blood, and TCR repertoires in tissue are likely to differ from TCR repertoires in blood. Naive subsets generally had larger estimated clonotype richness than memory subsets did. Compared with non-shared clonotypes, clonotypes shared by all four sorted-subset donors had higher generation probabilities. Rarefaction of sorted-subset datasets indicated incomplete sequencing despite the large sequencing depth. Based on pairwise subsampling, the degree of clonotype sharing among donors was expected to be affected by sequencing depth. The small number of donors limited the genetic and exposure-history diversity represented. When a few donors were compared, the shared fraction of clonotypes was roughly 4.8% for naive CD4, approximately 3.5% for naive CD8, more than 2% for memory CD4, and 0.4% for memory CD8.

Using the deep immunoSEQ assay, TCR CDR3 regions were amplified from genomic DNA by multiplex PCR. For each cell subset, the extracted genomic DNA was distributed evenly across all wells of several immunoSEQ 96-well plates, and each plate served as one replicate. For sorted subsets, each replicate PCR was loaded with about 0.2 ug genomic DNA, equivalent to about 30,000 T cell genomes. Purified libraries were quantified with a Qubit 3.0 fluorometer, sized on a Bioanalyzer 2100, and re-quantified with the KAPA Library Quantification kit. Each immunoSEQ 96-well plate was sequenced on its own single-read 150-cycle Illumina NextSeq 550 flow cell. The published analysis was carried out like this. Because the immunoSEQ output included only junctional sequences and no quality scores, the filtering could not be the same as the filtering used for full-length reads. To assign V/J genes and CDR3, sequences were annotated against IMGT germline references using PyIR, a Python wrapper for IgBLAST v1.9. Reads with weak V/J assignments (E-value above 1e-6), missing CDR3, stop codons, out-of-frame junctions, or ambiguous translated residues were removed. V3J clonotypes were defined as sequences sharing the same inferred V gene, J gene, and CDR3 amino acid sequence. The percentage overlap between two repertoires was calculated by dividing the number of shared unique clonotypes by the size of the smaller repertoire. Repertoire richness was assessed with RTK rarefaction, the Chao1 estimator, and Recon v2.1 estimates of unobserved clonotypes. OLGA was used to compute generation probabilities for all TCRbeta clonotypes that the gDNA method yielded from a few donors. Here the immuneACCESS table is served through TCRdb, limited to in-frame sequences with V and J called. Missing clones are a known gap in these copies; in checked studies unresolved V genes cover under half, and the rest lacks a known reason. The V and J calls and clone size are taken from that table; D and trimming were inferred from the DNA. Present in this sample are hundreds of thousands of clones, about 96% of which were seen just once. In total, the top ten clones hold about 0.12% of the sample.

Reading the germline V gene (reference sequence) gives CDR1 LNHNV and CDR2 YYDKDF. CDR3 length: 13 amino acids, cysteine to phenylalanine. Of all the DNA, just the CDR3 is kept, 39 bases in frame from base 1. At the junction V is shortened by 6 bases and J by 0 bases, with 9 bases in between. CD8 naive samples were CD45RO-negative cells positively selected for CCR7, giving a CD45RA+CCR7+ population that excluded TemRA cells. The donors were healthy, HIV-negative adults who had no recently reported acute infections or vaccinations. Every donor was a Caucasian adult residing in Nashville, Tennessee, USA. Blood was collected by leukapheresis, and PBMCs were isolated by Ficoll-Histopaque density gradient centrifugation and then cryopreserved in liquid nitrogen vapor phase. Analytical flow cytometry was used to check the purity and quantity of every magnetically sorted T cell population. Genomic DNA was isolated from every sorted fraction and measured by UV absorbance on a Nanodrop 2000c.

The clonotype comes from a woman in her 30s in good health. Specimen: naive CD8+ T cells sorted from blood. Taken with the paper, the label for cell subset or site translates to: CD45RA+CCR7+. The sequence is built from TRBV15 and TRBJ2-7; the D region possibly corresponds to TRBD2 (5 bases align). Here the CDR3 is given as CATRRDSSYEQYF. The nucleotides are TGTGCCACCAGGAGGGATAGCTCCTACGAGCAGTACTTC.